This T cell receptor (beta chain) was recovered during a study of T cells in Graves' hyperthyroidism and ophthalmopathy. This clonotype has ten or more counts. CDR3 size: 13 residues. V was trimmed by 3 bases and J by 7 bases, leaving 11 bases between them. Per germline, CDR1 MNHNS and CDR2 SASEGT. Authors of the study amplified TCR beta CDR3 regions from RNA transcripts. RT-PCR in the first round (using the HTBI primer set) targeted the TCR CDR3. TCRdb passed the multiplex PCR reads through MiXCR, listing each CDR3 protein once. This sample has roughly 640,000 distinct CDR3 sequences, with more than 15% found just once.

The gene calls are TRBV6-1 and TRBJ2-3; D remains unclear. This TCR was recovered from a woman aged 40-49 years with Graves' ophthalmopathy. The sequencing sample was made of blood. CDR3 nucleotide sequence: TGTGCCAGCAGTGAGAGCCCGAGGAATACGCAGTATTTT. It translates to CASSESPRNTQYF.